This TCR beta chain was profiled in a study of T cell repertoires in cytomegalovirus infection. Study details: Based on public TCR beta signatures, there were indications of CMV infection and of a matching HLA type.

MiXCR, applied by TCRdb to the reads, yields one record per CDR3 protein. The sample contains about 190,000 distinct CDR3 sequences, 25% to 30% of which appear only once. On this clonotype itself: Its antigen is undetermined.

Study-level points and caveats: The ex vivo response was dominated by HLA-C-restricted CMV-specific TCR beta clonotypes. Of the TCR beta families, the public ones yielded a cumulative frequency that identified carriers of CMV plus the relevant HLA.

The CDR3 totals 14 residues. V dropped 3 bases and J dropped 10; count of bases not matched to a gene: 5. The rearrangement joins TRBV12-3 or TRBV12-4 to TRBJ2-1, with TRBD1 identical over 11 bases. This clonotype originated in a human donor in good health (CMV status not recorded). Some clones in this sample may be carry-over from other donors' samples. Source material: PBMCs. CDR3 protein: CASSFGQGAEEQFF. Here the CDR3 DNA reads TGTGCCAGCAGTTTCGGACAGGGGGCGGAGGAGCAGTTCTTC.